This entry lists 26 T cell receptor beta chains sequenced from one sample in a study of T cells after yellow fever vaccination (dated by TCRdb to between 2017 and 2020). The receptor library was made with 5' RACE. Instrument used: Illumina HiSeq 2500. TCRdb redid the processing of the public reads, applying fastp at Q25 and MiXCR, and retained in-frame beta chains. One record per CDR3 amino acid sequence lists the most common genes and DNA. This sample holds 350,000 to 450,000 distinct CDR3 sequences; 6.2% were observed only once. About 15% of the sample is taken by the ten largest. In the paper's terms, the treatment or condition label means: live attenuated yellow fever vaccine strain. Sequenced material: PBMCs, taken 5 days after the yellow fever booster vaccination. All receptors come from a man aged 25-45 years who received the YFV17D yellow fever vaccine.

This rearrangement joins TRBV14 to TRBJ1-1, with 8 bases aligning to TRBD1. CDR1 and CDR2 (germline): SGHDN, FVKESK. This CDR3 region has 17 residues. The V segment lost 1 base and the J segment 0 bases; nucleotides outside the gene matches: 7. CDR3 DNA: TGTGCCAGCAGCCAAGGGCCGGGCAGGGGGCTGAACACTGAAGCTTTCTTT. This codes for CASSQGPGRGLNTEAFF.

In its sample, this clonotype was seen many times. V and J are TRBV7-2 and TRBJ2-1; 9 bases agree with TRBD2. With V trimmed by 3 bases and J by 6 bases, 0 bases remained unmatched. The CDR3 runs to 13 residues. CDR1 is SGHTA, CDR2 FQGNSA, per germline. CDR3 nucleotides: TGTGCCAGCAGCTTGGGACTAGCCAATGAGCAGTTCTTC. Residues: CASSLGLANEQFF.

Only a few counts were recorded for this clonotype. The chain joins TRBV30 to TRBJ1-1; D gene ambiguous. The CDR3 spans 10 residues. Looked up from germline, CDR1 is GTSNPN and CDR2 is SVGIG (reference sequence). V was shortened by 7 bases and J by 7 bases, with 10 bases between the two germline ends. The CDR3 spells CASSRIEAFF. Here the CDR3 DNA reads TGTGCCTCCTCCCGGATTGAAGCTTTCTTT. Full variable domain (rest looked up from reference TRBV30 and TRBJ1-1): SQTIHQWPATLVQPVGSPLSLECTVEGTSNPNLYWYRQAAGRGLQLLFYSVGIGQISSEVPQNLSASRPQDRQFILSSKKLLLSDSGFYLCASSRIEAFFGQGTRLTVV.

V gene TRBV9 combines with J gene TRBJ2-5, with D perhaps being TRBD1 or TRBD2 (5 bases each). The CDR3 is 15 amino acids. V lost 2 bases and J lost 1, with 12 bases in between. Germline CDR1 is SGDLS and CDR2 is YYNGEE. The CDR3 is CASSVRGTFQETQYF. In DNA form, the CDR3 reads TGTGCCAGCAGCGTTAGAGGGACGTTCCAAGAGACCCAGTACTTC. The complete variable domain, with remaining parts taken from reference TRBV9 and TRBJ2-5, reads DSGVTQTPKHLITATGQRVTLRCSPRSGDLSVYWYQQSLDQGLQFLIQYYNGEERAKGNILERFSAQQFPDLHSELNLSSLELGDSALYFCASSVRGTFQETQYFGPGTRLLVL.

This rearrangement joins TRBV20-1 to TRBJ2-7; D not certain. Germline V gene data show CDR1 as DFQATT and CDR2 as SNEGSKA (reference sequence). The length of the CDR3 is 15 residues. The V gene lost 0 bases and the J gene lost 0 bases, with 12 bases spanning the gap. CDR3: CSARDLINPSYEQYF. CDR3 nucleotides: TGCAGTGCTAGAGATCTTATTAATCCCTCCTACGAGCAGTACTTC.

This clonotype was counted ten times or more. The chain recombines TRBV29-1 with TRBJ2-3; D perhaps matches TRBD2 (6 bases). With 4 bases removed from V and 4 bases from J, the gap between germline ends came to 15 bases. Germline-derived CDR1 and CDR2 are SQVTM and ANQGSEA. The CDR3 contains 14 residues. The CDR3 DNA reads as TGCAGCGTTGGGTTCCCTTCGGGGGCAGATACGCAGTATTTT. Amino acid sequence: CSVGFPSGADTQYF.

This clonotype was picked up many times. The gene calls are TRBV29-1 and TRBJ2-2; D possibly corresponds to TRBD1 (5 bases). V lost 6 bases and J lost 2, with 13 bases in between. Germline V CDR1 and CDR2: SQVTM, ANQGSEA. This CDR3 has 14 amino acids. For the CDR3, the DNA is TGCAGCGTCCTAGATGGACATAACACCGGGGAGCTGTTTTTT. The encoded protein is CSVLDGHNTGELFF.

This clonotype was seen only a few times. This rearrangement joins TRBV20-1 to TRBJ2-3; D not resolved. The V gene lost 0 bases and the J gene lost 4 bases, with 14 bases spanning the gap. Germline-derived CDR1 and CDR2 are DFQATT and SNEGSKA (reference sequence). This CDR3 comprises 15 residues. In nucleotides, the CDR3 is TGCAGTGCTAGAGATATCGCCCAGTTGCCAGATACGCAGTATTTT. This codes for CSARDIAQLPDTQYF.

As for this clonotype: Since a much larger clone is just one base distant, this may be a read error. V is TRBV6-5 and J is TRBJ2-3, with 11 bases identical to TRBD2. Germline V gene lookup returns CDR1 MNHEY and CDR2 SVGAGI. This CDR3 is built from 15 residues. DNA for the CDR3: TGTGCCAGCAGTTCACTAGCGGGAGCCACAGATATGCAGTATTTT. Its protein is CASSSLAGATDMQYF.

The V call is TRBV6-5, the J call TRBJ1-2; perhaps TRBD1 as D (6 bases). Trimming took off 1 base at V and 5 bases at J, with 8 bases between the two ends. Germline V gives CDR1 MNHEY, CDR2 SVGAGI. This CDR3 is 13 amino acids long. This CDR3 reads CASSYYREYGYTF. Here the CDR3 DNA reads TGTGCCAGCAGTTACTACAGGGAATATGGCTACACCTTC.

This clonotype was seen many times. J is TRBJ2-1 and V is TRBV5-1; D gene ambiguous. From germline, CDR1 is SGHRS and CDR2 YFSETQ. The V gene lost 5 bases and the J gene lost 4 bases, with 10 bases spanning the gap. The length of the CDR3 is 13 residues. In DNA, the CDR3 is TGCGCCAGCAGTTGGAACGAGTACAATGAGCAGTTCTTC. It yields the protein CASSWNEYNEQFF.

This clonotype appeared a few times. The CDR3, as DNA: TGTGCCACCAGCAAACAGGGGGCGGCCGGGGAGCTGTTTTTT. It encodes CATSKQGAAGELFF. This chain connects TRBV15 to TRBJ2-2; the match to TRBD1 covers 9 bases. The J segment lost 6 bases and the V segment lost 4 bases, leaving 3 bases of the junction unmatched. CDR3 length: 14 amino acids. Germline-derived CDR1 and CDR2 are LNHNV and YYDKDF (reference sequence). The full variable domain, with the rest looked up from reference TRBV15 and TRBJ2-2, is DAMVIQNPRYQVTQFGKPVTLSCSQTLNHNVMYWYQQKSSQAPKLLFHYYDKDFNNEADTPDNFQSRRPNTSFCFLDIRSPGLGDTAMYLCATSKQGAAGELFFGEGSRLTVL.

This clonotype has a count of ten or more. The rearrangement joins TRBV5-1 to TRBJ1-2; D perhaps matches TRBD1 (5 bases). The V gene lost 0 bases and the J gene lost 6 bases, with 15 bases spanning the gap. The V gene's germline CDR1 is SGHRS and CDR2 YFSETQ. The CDR3 has 15 residues. The CDR3 here is CASSLEGRRVDGYTF. CDR3 bases: TGCGCCAGCAGCTTGGAGGGGAGACGAGTGGATGGCTACACCTTC.

The sample holds many counts of this clonotype. The rearrangement uses TRBV15 and TRBJ2-2, with D possibly matching TRBD2 (5 bases). V was clipped by 5 bases and J by 1 base, with 5 bases between them. The CDR3 spans 13 residues. Germline lookup yields CDR1 LNHNV and CDR2 YYDKDF (reference sequence). As DNA, the CDR3 is TGTGCCACCAGCGGAGGGAACACCGGGGAGCTGTTTTTT. Its protein product is CATSGGNTGELFF.

This clonotype has at least ten counts. The chain combines TRBV18 with TRBJ2-6; 8 bases are shared with TRBD1. The CDR3 consists of 16 residues. CDR1 and CDR2 (germline): KGHSH, LQKENI. V shed 5 bases and J 2 bases; nucleotides not matched to a gene: 5. The CDR3 sequence: CASSAQGATGANVLTF. As DNA, the CDR3 is TGTGCCAGCTCAGCGCAGGGGGCGACTGGGGCCAACGTCCTGACTTTC.

The chain employs TRBV12-3 or TRBV12-4 and TRBJ2-1, with 8 bases that match TRBD2. This CDR3 has 17 amino acids. V lost 6 bases and J lost 4; bases outside the gene matches: 14. This chain's CDR3 is CASSRGGAGARYNEQFF. The CDR3 DNA follows: TGTGCCAGCAGCCGGGGGGGAGCGGGAGCTAGATACAATGAGCAGTTCTTC.

The CDR3: CASSQHRATNEKLFF. The CDR3 DNA reads as TGCGCCAGCAGCCAACACAGGGCCACTAATGAAAAACTGTTTTTT. The rearrangement uses TRBV4-3 and TRBJ1-4; maybe TRBD1 (6 bases). Trimming left V 2 bases short and J 2 bases short, with 9 bases between. The CDR3 length is 15 residues. CDR1 and CDR2 from the germline V gene are LGHNA and YSLEER.

This clonotype occurred many times. The chain has TRBV7-2 and TRBJ2-7; 8 bases map to TRBD2. Per germline, CDR1 SGHTA and CDR2 FQGNSA. The CDR3 length is 14 residues. The J segment lost 6 bases and the V segment lost 6 bases, leaving 10 bases of the junction unmatched. This CDR3 is CASSGASGSREQYF. Here the CDR3 DNA reads TGTGCCAGCAGTGGGGCCAGCGGGAGTCGCGAGCAGTACTTC.

This clonotype was detected a few times. The V and J genes are TRBV5-1 and TRBJ2-1; TRBD2 is a possible D gene (5 bases). The CDR3 covers 15 residues. V was trimmed by 0 bases and J by 4 bases, leaving 11 bases between them. Per the germline V gene, CDR1 is SGHRS and CDR2 is YFSETQ. The CDR3 sequence is CASSLVRVGYNEQFF. CDR3 nucleotides: TGCGCCAGCAGCTTGGTGCGGGTTGGGTACAATGAGCAGTTCTTC.

The table lists this clonotype with many counts. The chain joins TRBV5-5 to TRBJ2-7; D is perhaps TRBD2 (5 bases). CDR1 and CDR2 (germline): SGHKS, YYEKEE (reference sequence). The CDR3 contains 13 residues. Trimming removed 4 bases from V and 6 bases from J, with 14 bases in between. The CDR3 region has the DNA TGTGCCAGCAGCGTAACCGGGAAGGCCGAGCAGTACTTC. It translates to CASSVTGKAEQYF. The whole variable domain, filled in from reference TRBV5-5 and TRBJ2-7, reads DAGVTQSPTHLIKTRGQQVTLRCSPISGHKSVSWYQQVLGQGPQFIFQYYEKEERGRGNFPDRFSARQFPNYSSELNVNALLLGDSALYLCASSVTGKAEQYFGPGTRLTVT.

This clonotype was counted only a few times. The V call is TRBV3-1, the J call TRBJ2-3; TRBD1 matches 8 bases. The CDR3 runs 15 residues. V lost 4 bases and J lost 2; bases outside the gene matches: 5. CDR1 and CDR2 from the germline V gene are LGHDT and YNNKEL (reference sequence). The CDR3 DNA sequence: TGTGCCAGCAGCCCCTGGACAGGGACCACAGATACGCAGTATTTT. This sequence encodes CASSPWTGTTDTQYF.

In DNA form, the CDR3 reads TGTGCCAGCAACCCCTCGTCCCGGGGGTCTACGGGCGAGCAGTACTTC. Amino acid sequence: CASNPSSRGSTGEQYF. The chain joins TRBV7-9 to TRBJ2-7; D is possibly TRBD2 (6 bases). CDR1 and CDR2 (germline): SEHNR, FQNEAQ (reference sequence). Trimming cost V 7 bases and J 6 bases, with 25 bases left between them. The CDR3 is made up of 16 amino acids.

This chain joins TRBV12-3 or TRBV12-4 and TRBJ2-7; 8 bases line up with TRBD1. V lost 5 bases, J lost 3 bases, and 9 bases stayed unmatched. The CDR3 runs to 15 residues. CDR3 protein: CASSHGGQGGYEQYF. The CDR3 DNA follows: TGTGCCAGCAGTCACGGAGGACAGGGTGGCTACGAGCAGTACTTC.

This clonotype was counted a few times. V is TRBV24-1 and J is TRBJ2-3; 7 positions match TRBD1. Per the germline V gene, CDR1 is KGHDR and CDR2 is SFDVKD. The V gene end was trimmed by 3 bases and the J gene end by 2 bases; junction bases not matched to a gene: 4. CDR3 length equals 15 residues. CDR3 protein: CATSDPGGDTDTQYF. The CDR3 DNA reads as TGTGCCACCAGTGATCCAGGGGGAGACACAGATACGCAGTATTTT.

The V gene is TRBV3-1, the J gene TRBJ2-2; D gene unclear. V lost 1 base, J lost 8 bases, and 5 bases lay in between. Germline V gives CDR1 LGHDT, CDR2 YNNKEL (reference sequence). This CDR3 has 12 amino acids. The CDR3 DNA reads TGTGCCAGCAGCCAAGTGACGGGGGAGCTGTTTTTT. The encoded protein is CASSQVTGELFF.

J is TRBJ2-1 and V is TRBV9; D may correspond to TRBD1 or TRBD2 (5 bases each). Germline values: CDR1 SGDLS, CDR2 YYNGEE. V was shortened by 0 bases and J by 8 bases, with 12 bases between the two germline ends. CDR3 length: 14 residues. The chain's CDR3 is CASSVGGTVHEQFF. The DNA for the CDR3 is TGTGCCAGCAGCGTAGGGGGGACGGTTCATGAGCAGTTCTTC.